This T cell receptor (beta chain) originates from a study of siplizumab effects on memory and regulatory T cells. Trimming cost V 2 bases and J 3 bases; bases outside gene matches: 8. Per the germline V gene, CDR1 is KGHSH and CDR2 is LQKENI. The CDR3 covers 16 residues. Assays covered 95,000 to 100,000 TCR templates per sample. The repertoire was sequenced with immunoSEQ multiplex PCR; TCRdb's copy has only in-frame clones and lacks some. The sample contains roughly 110,000 clones, just over 90% of which appear only once. The sequencing sample was made of non-Treg CD4+ T cells sorted from blood. The chain combines TRBV18 with TRBJ2-7; TRBD1 matches 9 bases. The TCR originated in a human donor in good health. The CDR3 loop reads CASSPRRDRDFYEQYF. Here the CDR3 DNA reads TGTGCCAGCTCACCAAGGCGGGACAGGGACTTCTACGAGCAGTACTTC.